The 29 T cell receptor beta chains below were found in one sample sequenced in a study of cytomegalovirus exposure and HLA in healthy donors. PCR was performed using 60 Vbeta and 13 Jbeta primers. This table comes from immunoSEQ multiplex PCR, and its TCRdb copy is limited to in-frame clones, with some not included. Of 150,000 or so clones listed, approximately 83% are singletons. Specimen: PBMCs. The source of these receptors is a male donor in good health and CMV-seronegative.

In the case of this clone: Germline and junction disagree at one end, which may indicate a read error. The chain combines TRBV7-9 with TRBJ2-6; D gene uncertain. The CDR3 covers 16 residues. Germline V gene sequence: CDR1 SEHNR, CDR2 FQNEAQ (reference sequence). The CDR3 DNA is TGTTCCAGCAGCTTAAGGCACTACTCTGGGGCCAACGTCCTGACTTTC. This gives the protein CSSSLRHYSGANVLTF.

The CDR3 reads CASSLVSVNTEAFF. For the CDR3, the DNA is TGCGCCAGCAGCTTGGTTTCTGTGAACACTGAAGCTTTCTTT. This chain uses TRBV5-1 with TRBJ1-1; D remains unclear. Germline values: CDR1 SGHRS, CDR2 YFSETQ. The CDR3 has 14 amino acids. Trimming removed 0 bases at V and 0 bases at J, with 6 bases between.

The rearrangement joins TRBV9 to TRBJ2-1; D perhaps matches TRBD1 (6 bases). V dropped 4 bases and J dropped 4 bases, with 9 bases sitting between them. The CDR3 runs 13 residues. The germline V gene encodes CDR1 SGDLS and CDR2 YYNGEE. CDR3 residues: CASSRQVYNEQFF. The CDR3 DNA is TGTGCCAGCAGCAGACAGGTTTACAATGAGCAGTTCTTC.

The chain employs TRBV28 and TRBJ2-4, with 9 nucleotides matching TRBD1. The CDR3 runs 16 residues. The junction had 8 bases not matched to a gene; V was cut back by 5 bases and J by 3 bases. From germline, CDR1 is MDHEN and CDR2 SYDVKM. The CDR3 here is CASSVYRGQDKNIQYF. The DNA for the CDR3 is TGTGCCAGCAGTGTATACAGGGGGCAAGACAAAAACATTCAGTACTTC.

This clone was found once. This chain joins TRBV10-3 and TRBJ1-2, with 11 bases that match TRBD1. The CDR3 length is 17 residues. Trimming at V came to 2 bases and at J to 4 bases, leaving 9 bases not matched to a gene. Germline-derived CDR1 and CDR2 are ENHRY and SYGVKD. The CDR3 is CAISEGSPGTGGYGYTF. Here the CDR3 DNA reads TGTGCCATCAGTGAGGGCTCTCCCGGGACAGGGGGCTATGGCTACACCTTC.

The rearrangement joins TRBV2 to TRBJ2-7, with D perhaps TRBD2 (6 bases). V was pared by 6 bases and J by 4 bases, with 16 bases between. Germline values: CDR1 SNHLY, CDR2 FYNNEI. CDR3 length: 14 residues. Here the CDR3 DNA reads TGTGCCAGCAGGAAGGAGGGAGGCCTGTACGAGCAGTACTTC. This gives the protein CASRKEGGLYEQYF.

Of note for this clone: The identical CDR3 is also encoded by other nucleotide sequences in the sample. The gene calls are TRBV7-2 and TRBJ1-2; D is unresolved. Germline CDR1 SGHTA, CDR2 FQGNSA. V was clipped by 5 bases and J by 5 bases, with 9 bases between them. CDR3 length: 12 amino acids. CDR3 bases: TGTGCCAGCAGCCCGGGAGGGTATGGCTACACCTTC. It is translated as CASSPGGYGYTF.

This clone was seen a handful of times. Different DNA sequences within this sample yield the same CDR3. The rearrangement links TRBV27 to TRBJ1-1, with 11 bases identical to TRBD1. There are 15 residues in the CDR3. J was trimmed by 6 bases and V by 5 bases; bases with no gene match: 8. From germline, CDR1 is MNHEY and CDR2 SMNVEV (reference sequence). CDR3: CASSPDRGPKAEAFF. In nucleotides, the CDR3 is TGTGCCAGCAGTCCGGACAGGGGGCCAAAAGCTGAAGCTTTCTTT.

This sequence joins TRBV30 and TRBJ2-7, with a possible D match to TRBD2 (6 bases). This CDR3 has 13 residues. Germline loops: CDR1 GTSNPN, CDR2 SVGIG (reference sequence). V was clipped by 7 bases and J by 0 bases, with 13 bases between them. The CDR3 nucleotides are TGTGCCTTCAGGAGGGACGTCTCCTACGAGCAGTACTTC. Its protein product is CAFRRDVSYEQYF. Based on the CDR3 plus reference TRBV30 and TRBJ2-7, the full variable domain is SQTIHQWPATLVQPVGSPLSLECTVEGTSNPNLYWYRQAAGRGLQLLFYSVGIGQISSEVPQNLSASRPQDRQFILSSKKLLLSDSGFYLCAFRRDVSYEQYFGPGTRLTVT.

In its sample, this clone was seen a few times. J is TRBJ2-3 and V is TRBV25-1; possible D gene TRBD1, 5 bases. The CDR3 sequence is 15 residues long. Germline V gene lookup returns CDR1 MGHDK and CDR2 SYGVNS. V lost 3 bases and J 1 base, leaving 11 bases between the germline ends. The CDR3 DNA follows: TGTGCCAGCAGTGACAGGGCCAATGGCACAGATACGCAGTATTTT. Translated, it gives CASSDRANGTDTQYF.

Only one count was recorded for this clone. The rearrangement links TRBV5-1 to TRBJ1-1; D not resolved. Germline loops: CDR1 SGHRS, CDR2 YFSETQ. Trimming shortened V by 3 bases and J by 4 bases, and 13 bases separated the two germline ends. The CDR3 is 14 amino acids. DNA for the CDR3: TGCGCCAGCAGCTCTCCCTTATATTCCACTGAAGCTTTCTTT. It codes for CASSSPLYSTEAFF. The full variable domain, in which reference TRBV5-1 and TRBJ1-1 provide the parts outside the CDR3, is KAGVTQTPRYLIKTRGQQVTLSCSPISGHRSVSWYQQTPGQGLQFLFEYFSETQRNKGNFPGRFSGRQFSNSRSEMNVSTLELGDSALYLCASSSPLYSTEAFFGQGTRLTVV.

The J gene is TRBJ2-7, the V gene TRBV28; 8 positions agree with TRBD1. This CDR3 spans 15 amino acids. From germline, CDR1 is MDHEN and CDR2 SYDVKM. Trimming took 4 bases from V and 2 from J; bases not matched to a gene: 7. For the CDR3, the DNA is TGTGCCAGCAGTTCCTCCGGGACAGGACCCTACGAGCAGTACTTC. It translates to CASSSSGTGPYEQYF.

A word on this clone: Its ends do not fully match the called genes, so a read error is possible. J is TRBJ1-6 and V is TRBV7-9; D is perhaps TRBD1 (5 bases). Germline lookup yields CDR1 SEHNR and CDR2 FQNEAQ (reference sequence). The CDR3 consists of 16 residues. Here the CDR3 reads CSSSFSPRAINSPLHF. The DNA of the CDR3 is TGTTCCAGCAGCTTTTCACCCAGGGCAATTAATTCACCCCTCCACTTT.

V usage is TRBV27 and J usage is TRBJ1-4; D perhaps matches TRBD1 (5 bases). The V end lost 5 bases, the J end lost 2 bases, and 9 bases lay between the germline ends. The CDR3 runs 14 residues. Germline assignment: CDR1 MNHEY and CDR2 SMNVEV (reference sequence). CDR3 sequence reads: CASSPGSTNEKLFF. The DNA of the CDR3 is TGTGCCAGCAGTCCAGGGTCTACTAATGAAAAACTGTTTTTT.

This chain connects TRBV9 to TRBJ2-3; 10 nucleotides align to TRBD1. V shed 0 bases and J 4 bases; nucleotides not matched to a gene: 2. The germline V gene encodes CDR1 SGDLS and CDR2 YYNGEE. This CDR3 spans 15 amino acids. The CDR3 loop reads CASSVGQGAADTQYF. CDR3 DNA sequence: TGTGCCAGCAGCGTAGGACAGGGGGCAGCAGATACGCAGTATTTT.

This chain joins TRBV28 and TRBJ2-3, with 9 positions matching TRBD2. Germline V gene sequence: CDR1 MDHEN, CDR2 SYDVKM. V was pared by 4 bases and J by 1 base, with 6 bases of the junction left unmatched. The CDR3 loop spans 16 amino acids. The CDR3 sequence: CASSSPLAGGTDTQYF. The CDR3 region has the DNA TGTGCCAGCAGTTCCCCCTTAGCGGGAGGCACAGATACGCAGTATTTT. The complete variable domain, with remaining parts taken from reference TRBV28 and TRBJ2-3, reads DVKVTQSSRYLVKRTGEKVFLECVQDMDHENMFWYRQDPGLGLRLIYFSYDVKMKEKGDIPEGYSVSREKKERFSLILESASTNQTSMYLCASSSPLAGGTDTQYFGPGTRLTVL.

This chain connects TRBV11-2 to TRBJ1-2; D is unresolved. This CDR3 region has 13 residues. V was cut by 5 bases and J by 4 bases, with 11 bases left in between. The germline V gene encodes CDR1 SGHAT and CDR2 FQNNGV. This CDR3 is CASSPPEGYGYTF. CDR3 DNA: TGTGCCAGCAGCCCCCCCGAGGGCTATGGCTACACCTTC. The full variable domain, in which reference TRBV11-2 and TRBJ1-2 provide the parts outside the CDR3, is EAGVAQSPRYKIIEKRQSVAFWCNPISGHATLYWYQQILGQGPKLLIQFQNNGVVDDSQLPKDRFSAERLKGVDSTLKIQPAKLEDSAVYLCASSPPEGYGYTFGSGTRLTVV.

The sample holds a few counts of this clone. The chain is built from TRBV7-9 and TRBJ2-4; TRBD2 matches 8 bases. CDR1 is SEHNR, CDR2 FQNEAQ, per germline (reference sequence). The junction had 8 bases not matched to a gene; V was cut back by 5 bases and J by 8 bases. The CDR3 is 14 amino acids. CDR3 sequence: CASSLGTSLDIQYF. The CDR3, as DNA: TGTGCCAGCAGCCTCGGGACTAGTCTCGACATTCAGTACTTC. Full variable domain (missing parts from reference TRBV7-9 and TRBJ2-4): DTGVSQNPRHKITKRGQNVTFRCDPISEHNRLYWYRQTLGQGPEFLTYFQNEAQLEKSRLLSDRFSAERPKGSFSTLEIQRTEQGDSAMYLCASSLGTSLDIQYFGAGTRLSVL.

The chain carries TRBV27 and TRBJ2-7; D gene uncertain. The germline V gene encodes CDR1 MNHEY and CDR2 SMNVEV (reference sequence). The germline V and J ends were trimmed by 2 bases and 0 bases, with 14 bases remaining between them. The CDR3 contains 16 residues. The CDR3: CASSLMGRSSSYEQYF. DNA of the CDR3: TGTGCCAGCAGTTTAATGGGCAGGTCAAGCTCCTACGAGCAGTACTTC.

The V call is TRBV20-1, the J call TRBJ2-5; unclear D gene. CDR1 and CDR2 (germline): DFQATT, SNEGSKA (reference sequence). CDR3 length: 10 residues. Trimming took 6 bases from V and 3 from J, leaving 5 bases between them. The CDR3 protein is CSASEETQYF. The CDR3 bases are TGCAGTGCGAGCGAAGAGACCCAGTACTTC.

The V and J genes are TRBV28 and TRBJ1-2; D perhaps matches TRBD1 (6 bases). Trimming removed 6 bases at V and 3 bases at J, with 11 bases between. This CDR3 spans 13 amino acids. Germline CDR1 and CDR2: MDHEN and SYDVKM. In DNA, the CDR3 is TGTGCCAGCAGACTACAGGGCGACTATGGCTACACCTTC. Amino acids: CASRLQGDYGYTF.

The gene calls are TRBV28 and TRBJ2-5; 8 bases agree with TRBD1. TRBJ2-7 explains the end of the DNA better; the J call may be wrong. CDR1 is MDHEN, CDR2 SYDVKM, per germline. The CDR3 is made up of 12 amino acids. For the CDR3, the DNA is TGTGCCAGCAGGGACAGGGTGAGCGAGCAGTACTTC. Translated, it gives CASRDRVSEQYF.

The V and J genes are TRBV4-3 and TRBJ2-3; D is perhaps TRBD2 (5 bases). This CDR3 region has 18 residues. V lost 0 bases and J 6 bases, leaving 22 bases between the germline ends. Germline V CDR1 and CDR2: LGHNA, YSLEER. The CDR3 DNA reads as TGCGCCAGCAGCCAAGATCGGCTTGGTGACTACTCAACGGATACGCAGTATTTT. Protein: CASSQDRLGDYSTDTQYF.

The chain has TRBV7-3 and TRBJ1-1; D is perhaps TRBD1 (5 bases). The CDR3 sequence is 14 residues long. Trimming stripped 5 bases from V and 1 base from J, with 11 bases between. Germline values: CDR1 SGHTA, CDR2 FQGTGA. Here the CDR3 reads CASSAGGANTEAFF. The CDR3 DNA follows: TGTGCCAGCAGCGCCGGAGGGGCGAACACTGAAGCTTTCTTT.

This CDR3 reads CASSLDGAGGETGELFF. CDR3 coding DNA: TGCGCCAGCAGCTTGGATGGAGCGGGGGGTGAAACCGGGGAGCTGTTTTTT. The gene calls are TRBV5-1 and TRBJ2-2, with TRBD2 matching 9 bases. The germline V gene encodes CDR1 SGHRS and CDR2 YFSETQ. The CDR3 is 17 residues long. J gave up 5 bases and V 0 bases, and 8 bases lay outside the gene matches.

The rearrangement joins TRBV13 to TRBJ1-1, with a tentative D call TRBD1 (5 bases). Trimming took off 6 bases at V and 3 bases at J, with 11 bases between the two ends. The CDR3 extends over 13 amino acids. CDR1 is PRHDT, CDR2 FYEKMQ, per germline (reference sequence). The CDR3 DNA sequence: TGTGCCAGCAGTTCCCCGGGGGACACTGAAGCTTTCTTT. Translated: CASSSPGDTEAFF.

The chain recombines TRBV2 with TRBJ1-4; perhaps TRBD1 as D (6 bases). The CDR3 sequence is 16 residues long. Germline V gene data show CDR1 as SNHLY and CDR2 as FYNNEI. Trimming stripped 2 bases from V and 8 bases from J, with 18 bases between. The CDR3 reads CASSEFMTGVGEKLFF. Here the CDR3 DNA reads TGTGCCAGCAGTGAATTTATGACAGGAGTAGGGGAAAAACTGTTTTTT.

This clone appeared a few times. The chain joins TRBV5-1 to TRBJ2-6; no reliable D call. This CDR3 is 17 amino acids long. CDR1 is SGHRS, CDR2 YFSETQ, per germline. V was cut by 3 bases and J by 0 bases, with 13 bases left in between. DNA of the CDR3: TGCGCCAGCAGCTATTCGTCCCTCTCCTCTGGGGCCAACGTCCTGACTTTC. Translation: CASSYSSLSSGANVLTF.

The chain is built from TRBV19 and TRBJ2-7, with TRBD2 identical over 9 bases. This CDR3 comprises 16 residues. From germline, CDR1 is LNHDA and CDR2 SQIVND (reference sequence). The V gene end was trimmed by 1 base and the J gene end by 4 bases; junction bases not matched to a gene: 8. In DNA, the CDR3 is TGTGCCAGTAGTATAGCCGCTAGCGGGGCGGTGTACGAGCAGTACTTC. Translated: CASSIAASGAVYEQYF.